This section outlines one T cell receptor (beta chain) sequence together with its context. This clone was seen a single time. No cognate antigen has been identified for it. Base quality data are lacking; no much larger clone is found one base away. These data originate in a study of shared clonotypes between healthy human individuals (TCRdb year 2020). About the study as a whole: A few men and two women, aged 18 to 49 years, made up the cohort. For each donor, CD4 naive and CD4 memory were each given three plates, CD8 naive was given two plates, and CD8 memory was given one plate. Blood TCR repertoires of about five healthy adults were deeply sequenced to estimate repertoire size and the extent of clonotype sharing between individuals. Different laboratories and diverse techniques were used to prepare libraries and sequence TCR repertoires, to increase sequencing depth and limit assay-specific biases. Per donor, leukapheresis produced somewhere between about 0.9 and 9.5 billion PBMCs.

Healthy HIV-negative adults with no recently reported acute infections or vaccinations were included as donors. Every donor was a Caucasian adult residing in Nashville, Tennessee, USA. CD4+ T cells were enriched through magnetic negative selection, after which naive cells were positively selected on CD45RA and the remaining negative fraction served as the memory subset. Blood was collected by leukapheresis, and PBMCs were isolated by Ficoll-Histopaque density gradient centrifugation and then cryopreserved in liquid nitrogen vapor phase. Analytical flow cytometry was used to check the purity and quantity of each magnetically sorted T cell population. From each sorted fraction, genomic DNA was isolated and quantified by UV absorbance on a Nanodrop 2000c. Overall results and qualifications from the work: Estimated clonotype richness was generally larger for naive than for memory subsets. When a handful of donors were compared, the shared fraction of clonotypes was 5% to 6.5% for naive CD4, over 3% for naive CD8, 2% to 2.5% for memory CD4, and approximately 0.4% for memory CD8. Because the study included only a small number of donors, the genetic and exposure-history diversity represented was limited. Only blood was sampled, and tissue TCR repertoires likely differ from those in blood. Pairwise subsampling led to the expectation that sequencing depth would affect the degree of clonotype sharing among donors. Clonotypes shared by all four sorted-subset donors showed higher generation probabilities than non-shared clonotypes. Even with the large sequencing depth, rarefaction of the sorted-subset datasets indicated that sequencing was incomplete.

Inclusive of the bounding cysteine and phenylalanine, the CDR3 is 16 residues long. Solely the CDR3 DNA is kept, with 48 bases framed from the first base. The germline V gene yields MGHDK for CDR1 and SYGVNS for CDR2. Here V drops 4 bases and J drops 4 bases, and the junction holds 5 bases not matched to any gene. TCR CDR3 regions were amplified from genomic DNA by multiplex PCR using the deep immunoSEQ assay. For each cell subset, the extracted genomic DNA was distributed evenly across all wells of several immunoSEQ 96-well plates, and each plate served as one replicate. For sorted subsets, each replicate PCR was loaded with approximately 0.2 ug genomic DNA, equivalent to some 27,000 T cell genomes. Purified libraries were measured with a Qubit 3.0 fluorometer, size-checked on a Bioanalyzer 2100, and measured again with the KAPA Library Quantification kit. Every immunoSEQ 96-well plate was sequenced on a separate single-read 150-cycle Illumina NextSeq 550 flow cell. The authors' analysis ran thus. The immunoSEQ output contained only junctional sequences without quality scores, so filtering could not match that applied to full-length reads. Sequences were annotated with PyIR, a Python wrapper for IgBLAST v1.9, using IMGT germline references to assign V/J genes and CDR3. Reads were filtered out if the reads had weak V/J assignments (E-value above 1e-6), no CDR3, stop codons, out-of-frame junctions, or ambiguous translated residues. V3J clonotypes were defined by identical inferred V gene, J gene, and CDR3 amino acid sequence. To compute the percentage overlap between repertoires, the number of shared unique clonotypes was divided by the size of the smaller repertoire. Repertoire richness was assessed with RTK rarefaction, the Chao1 estimator, and Recon v2.1 estimates of unobserved clonotypes. Generation probabilities were computed with OLGA for all TCRbeta clonotypes obtained by the gDNA method from four donors. In TCRdb, the immuneACCESS table is reduced to in-frame sequences with V and J assigned. These tables do not hold every clone; where another copy was compared, an unresolved V gene accounts for under half, and the others remain unexplained. The V and J calls and clone size are taken from that table; D and trimming were inferred from the DNA. Across this sample there are a few million clones, with more than 90% seen only once. The ten most abundant clones make up around 0.15% of the sample.

Input material: naive CD4+ T cells sorted from blood. The meaning of the sample's cell subset or site label: CD45RA+ positively selected. The rearranged chain carries TRBV25-1 and TRBJ2-2, and 11 junctional nucleotides match TRBD2. The TCR was taken from a man between 18 and 35 years old in good health. The nucleotide sequence reads TGTGCCAGCAGTGGAACTAGCGGGAGAGGCACCGGGGAGCTGTTTTTT. Translated, this is CASSGTSGRGTGELFF. The full variable domain, completed from the reference TRBV25-1 and TRBJ2-2 proteins outside the CDR3, reads EADIYQTPRYLVIGTGKKITLECSQTMGHDKMYWYQQDPGMELHLIHYSYGVNSTEKGDLSSESTVSRIRTEHFPLTLESARPSHTSQYLCASSGTSGRGTGELFFGEGSRLTVL.